This T cell receptor beta chain originates from a study of siplizumab effects on memory and regulatory T cells (dated by TCRdb to about 2019). Study-wide context: The effect of the anti-CD2 antibody siplizumab on alloreactive T-cell subsets was examined in allogeneic mixed lymphocyte reactions constructed from human PBMCs. Study-wide conclusions, independent of this receptor: The cumulative frequency of alloreactive sequences traceable to unstimulated CD4+ memory T cells was significantly reduced by siplizumab. Of the alloreactive CD4+ clones that could be mapped, the Treg-derived share averaged roughly 73% with siplizumab compared with around 27% in control reactions. A naive or memory phenotype could not be assigned to roughly 80-95% of proliferating CD4+ or CD8+ clones. Because sequences below about 10^-5 frequency were poorly captured, only a minor fraction of alloreactive clones could be mapped to unstimulated subsets. Whether proliferating Tregs from siplizumab cultures actually had suppressive function was not functionally confirmed. Compared with memory T cells, unstimulated naive T cells appeared more diverse, and naive cells seemed to make a substantial contribution to the alloresponse.

V sheds 3 bases and J sheds 3 bases, leaving 11 bases between their ends. Counted from cysteine to phenylalanine, this CDR3 has 15 amino acids. Only CDR3 DNA remains: 45 bases, in frame from the first base. Sequences MNHNY (CDR1) and SVGAGI (CDR2) are obtained from the germline V gene (reference sequence). Turning to this clone: Its antigen remains unidentified. Base quality data are lacking; no much larger clone is found one base away.

Sorted unstimulated T cells, along with proliferating T cells recovered from mixed lymphocyte reactions, underwent TCRbeta CDR3 sequencing. Fresh whole blood from approximately ten HLA-typed healthy donors was used to isolate PBMCs. The protocol used for the library was the immunoSEQ multiplex PCR assay. Each sample had some 9.7 x 10^4 TCR templates assayed by the deep sequencing platform. Genomic DNA extracted from sorted T cells was used for TCRbeta CDR3 sequencing. In the paper's pipeline: The R programming language was used for the clonal analysis of the TCRbeta CDR3 data. Alloreactive CD4+ and CD8+ clones were identified by comparing unstimulated samples to CFSE-low samples taken after the reaction. Regulatory or non-regulatory origin of alloreactive CD4+ clones was assigned by matching sequences to the sorted unstimulated Treg and non-Treg repertoires. Sourced from immuneACCESS, this table was stored by TCRdb with only in-frame sequences that have V and J called. A share of the clones is absent; for the studies checked, an unresolved V gene accounts for under half, and the remainder has no known explanation. D and trimming were read from the DNA, whereas the V and J calls and clone size are those reported in that table. A total of about 100,000 clones appear in this sample, about 91% of them only once. The ten top clones hold roughly 0.15% of the sample.

The chain is assembled from TRBV6-6 and TRBJ2-2, and possibly TRBD2, on 6 matching bases. Sequencing used CD4+ T cells sorted from blood. The receptor's source is a human donor in good health. At the DNA level, the sequence is TGTGCCAGCAGTTATCGTGGCGGGGACACCGGGGAGCTGTTTTTT. Translated, this gives CASSYRGGDTGELFF.